The next 29 T cell receptor beta chains were all read from a single sample in a study of T cells in Graves' hyperthyroidism and ophthalmopathy. It was RNA transcripts that yielded the amplified TCR beta CDR3 regions. The HTBI primer set drove a first-round RT-PCR of the TCR CDR3. Each CDR3 protein gets one entry after TCRdb re-called the multiplex PCR reads with MiXCR. Of about 380,000 distinct CDR3 sequences in the sample, roughly 18% are singletons; the top ten hold less than 45%. The sample comprised blood. The receptors here all came from a man younger than 35 with Graves' ophthalmopathy.

The chain recombines TRBV2 with TRBJ2-5; 8 bases fit TRBD2. Trimming cost V 4 bases and J 3 bases; bases outside gene matches: 7. Germline assignment: CDR1 SNHLY and CDR2 FYNNEI. There are 15 residues in the CDR3. The CDR3 DNA reads TGTGCCAGCAGTGTCTGGACTAGCCGAGAAGAGACCCAGTACTTC. The encoded protein is CASSVWTSREETQYF.

V and J are TRBV11-2 and TRBJ1-1; no clear D. The CDR3 is 16 amino acids. CDR1 is SGHAT, CDR2 FQNNGV, per germline. V was clipped by 5 bases and J by 0 bases, with 16 bases between them. The CDR3 protein is CASSPVKVTMNTEAFF. The CDR3 DNA follows: TGTGCCAGCAGCCCTGTGAAGGTTACCATGAACACTGAAGCTTTCTTT.

The table lists this clonotype with many counts. The V gene is TRBV6-1, the J gene TRBJ1-1; 7 bases are a match to TRBD1. V gave up 6 bases and J gave up 1 base; unmatched junction bases: 8. From germline, CDR1 is MNHNS and CDR2 SASEGT. CDR3 length: 15 amino acids. CDR3 amino acids: CASSPGQDGNTEAFF. The DNA of the CDR3 is TGTGCCAGCAGCCCCGGACAGGACGGGAACACTGAAGCTTTCTTT.

In regard to this clonotype: This may be a read error: a much more frequent sequence differs by one nucleotide. This chain joins TRBV11-2 and TRBJ1-6; D possibly corresponds to TRBD1 (5 bases). CDR1 is SGHAT and CDR2 is FQNNGV in the germline V gene. This CDR3 region has 16 residues. For the CDR3, the DNA is TGTGCCAGCAGGCCTGGTAGGGGAAGGGCTAATCCACCCCTCCACTTT. Its protein product is CASRPGRGRANPPLHF.

This rearrangement joins TRBV7-8 to TRBJ2-1, with 9 bases that match TRBD2. V dropped 1 base and J dropped 5; count of bases not matched to a gene: 6. Germline CDR1 SGHVS, CDR2 FQNEAQ. The CDR3 covers 16 residues. DNA of the CDR3: TGTGCCAGCAGCTTAGTTCGAGCGGGAGGCAACAATGAGCAGTTCTTC. Translation: CASSLVRAGGNNEQFF.

This clonotype was observed many times. The rearrangement joins TRBV7-3 to TRBJ1-6; D is unclear. The CDR3 runs to 15 residues. Looked up from germline, CDR1 is SGHTA and CDR2 is FQGTGA. Trimming took off 5 bases at V and 9 bases at J, with 17 bases between the two ends. The CDR3 DNA reads as TGTGCCAGCAGCAGAGACCCAGCCGTTGGTTCACCCCTCCACTTT. As protein: CASSRDPAVGSPLHF.

This clonotype was seen at least ten times. The rearrangement links TRBV11-3 to TRBJ2-3; TRBD2 agrees at 15 bases. The V gene end was trimmed by 5 bases and the J gene end by 0 bases; junction bases not matched to a gene: 3. The CDR3 runs to 17 residues. Germline V gene data show CDR1 as SGHNT and CDR2 as YENEEA. The CDR3 protein is CASSTGLAGGSTDTQYF. The CDR3 DNA sequence: TGTGCCAGCAGCACCGGACTAGCGGGGGGGAGCACAGATACGCAGTATTTT.

This clonotype was seen ten or more times. The chain recombines TRBV12-3 or TRBV12-4 with TRBJ1-2; D gene ambiguous. The CDR3 contains 13 residues. V gave up 3 bases and J gave up 4 bases, with 9 bases separating them. The CDR3 DNA sequence: TGTGCCAGCAGTTTCGAACAGAGCTATGGCTACACCTTC. Translated, it gives CASSFEQSYGYTF.

This clonotype came up once. At one of its ends the junction is not consistent with the germline gene, which may arise from a read error. The chain has TRBV7-9 and TRBJ2-7; TRBD2 matches at 15 bases. The CDR3 sequence is 15 residues long. Germline CDR1 SEHNR, CDR2 FQNEAQ (reference sequence). DNA for the CDR3: TGTGTCAGCAGCCCCGGACTAGCGGGGGGGCACGAGCAGTACTTC. The encoded protein is CVSSPGLAGGHEQYF.

The rearrangement joins TRBV7-6 to TRBJ2-7; tentatively, D is TRBD1 or TRBD2 (7 bases each). The CDR3 is made up of 14 amino acids. From germline, CDR1 is SGHVS and CDR2 FNYEAQ. V was trimmed by 4 bases and J by 3 bases, leaving 13 bases between them. The CDR3 DNA follows: TGTGCCAGCAGCTCCCAGGGGGGGCTCTACGAGCAGTACTTC. It specifies CASSSQGGLYEQYF.

This clonotype showed up many times. The chain has TRBV6-1 and TRBJ1-5; D gene unclear. Germline-derived CDR1 and CDR2 are MNHNS and SASEGT. V was shortened by 5 bases and J by 3 bases, with 14 bases between the two germline ends. This CDR3 comprises 15 residues. For the CDR3, the DNA is TGTGCCAGCAGTACCACGGACGGATACAATCAGCCCCAGCATTTT. It translates to CASSTTDGYNQPQHF.

This clonotype has at least ten counts. The rearrangement joins TRBV6-2 or TRBV6-3 to TRBJ1-2, with 8 positions matching TRBD1. Germline CDR1 and CDR2: MNHEY and SVGEGT. Trimming cost V 0 bases and J 4 bases; bases outside gene matches: 7. This CDR3 has 16 amino acids. CDR3 in DNA: TGTGCCAGCAGTTACTCGAACGCAGGGGGCTCCTATGGCTACACCTTC. The encoded protein is CASSYSNAGGSYGYTF.

The rearrangement uses TRBV6-1 and TRBJ2-1, with D possibly TRBD2 on 6 matching bases. The V and J ends lost 6 bases and 3 bases respectively, with 12 bases between them. The germline V gene has CDR1 MNHNS and CDR2 SASEGT. The CDR3 sequence is 14 residues long. CDR3 protein: CASRSAGHYNEQFF. The DNA for the CDR3 is TGTGCCAGCAGGTCGGCGGGGCACTACAATGAGCAGTTCTTC.

This clonotype was observed at least ten times. This chain joins TRBV5-1 and TRBJ1-2; D not resolved. From germline, CDR1 is SGHRS and CDR2 YFSETQ. Between the trimmed V and J ends, which lost 2 bases and 0 bases, there was a span of 14 bases. This CDR3 has 16 amino acids. CDR3 loop: CASSFTPSGANYGYTF. The CDR3 DNA reads as TGCGCCAGCAGCTTTACCCCGTCGGGAGCTAACTATGGCTACACCTTC.

In regard to this clonotype: It may be a read error: a sequence one base away is much more abundant. The chain is built from TRBV27 and TRBJ1-1; a possible D gene is TRBD1 (6 bases). CDR3 length: 14 residues. The V end lost 7 bases, the J end lost 3 bases, and 15 bases lay between the germline ends. CDR1 and CDR2 (germline): MNHEY, SMNVEV (reference sequence). Here the CDR3 DNA reads TGTGCCAGCATGCACAGGGATTGGGACACTGAAGCTTTCTTT. Translated, it gives CASMHRDWDTEAFF.

This sequence joins TRBV12-3 or TRBV12-4 and TRBJ1-1; D not certain. V gave up 7 bases and J gave up 8 bases, with 20 bases separating them. CDR3 length: 14 residues. The CDR3 DNA sequence: TGTGCCAGCACGATCGGCCGGGCGCCGGGGGAAGCTTTCTTT. Translated: CASTIGRAPGEAFF.

The rearrangement links TRBV3-1 to TRBJ2-7; either TRBD1 or TRBD2 may fit D (5 bases each). CDR1 LGHDT and CDR2 YNNKEL come from the germline V gene (reference sequence). This CDR3 has 11 amino acids. V shed 6 bases and J shed 5 bases, with 8 bases lying between them. The CDR3 is CASSWGNEQYF. The DNA of the CDR3 is TGTGCCAGCAGTTGGGGGAACGAGCAGTACTTC.

This clonotype was picked up many times. The V gene is TRBV5-1, the J gene TRBJ1-1; D is unresolved. CDR3 length: 14 residues. CDR1 is SGHRS and CDR2 is YFSETQ in the germline V gene. Trimming pared 0 bases from V and 5 bases from J, leaving 11 bases between. CDR3 in DNA: TGCGCCAGCAGCTTGGCATATGGAGGGACTGAAGCTTTCTTT. Its protein product is CASSLAYGGTEAFF.

CDR3 sequence: CASSPRLAGPTYNEQFF. CDR3 DNA: TGTGCCAGCAGCCCTCGGCTAGCGGGGCCTACCTACAATGAGCAGTTCTTC. J is TRBJ2-1 and V is TRBV7-9; 9 bases align to TRBD2. From germline, CDR1 is SEHNR and CDR2 FQNEAQ (reference sequence). The CDR3 covers 17 residues. J gave up 2 bases and V 5 bases, and 10 bases lay outside the gene matches.

This sequence joins TRBV20-1 and TRBJ2-7; D gene unclear. Germline loops: CDR1 DFQATT, CDR2 SNEGSKA (reference sequence). V gave up 4 bases and J gave up 0 bases, with 10 bases separating them. The length of the CDR3 is 13 residues. CDR3 DNA: TGCAGTGCTAACCTTGACCACTCCTACGAGCAGTACTTC. Its protein product is CSANLDHSYEQYF.

V is TRBV19 and J is TRBJ2-1, with a tentative D call TRBD2 (6 bases). The CDR3 extends over 14 amino acids. CDR1 LNHDA and CDR2 SQIVND come from the germline V gene (reference sequence). Trimming stripped 3 bases from V and 2 bases from J, with 8 bases between. CDR3 protein: CASSISGPYNEQFF. CDR3 in DNA: TGTGCCAGTAGTATTAGCGGTCCCTACAATGAGCAGTTCTTC.

This clonotype was picked up many times. V usage is TRBV6-2 or TRBV6-3 and J usage is TRBJ2-7; possibly TRBD1 for D (6 bases). The length of the CDR3 is 15 residues. Germline V CDR1 and CDR2: MNHEY, SVGEGT. V was shortened by 5 bases and J by 2 bases, with 16 bases between the two germline ends. The CDR3 sequence is CASSPPPTGAYEQYF. Written as DNA, the CDR3 is TGTGCCAGCAGTCCCCCCCCGACAGGAGCCTACGAGCAGTACTTC.

This clonotype was counted at least ten times. The chain uses TRBV5-1 and TRBJ1-1; TRBD1 aligns across 8 bases. Germline V gene sequence: CDR1 SGHRS, CDR2 YFSETQ. CDR3 length: 13 amino acids. The V segment lost 0 bases and the J segment 11 bases; nucleotides outside the gene matches: 6. Here the CDR3 reads CASSLVTGGIAFF. For the CDR3, the DNA is TGCGCCAGCAGCTTGGTTACAGGGGGGATTGCTTTCTTT.

This clonotype came up a few times. This sequence joins TRBV20-1 and TRBJ2-7, with 10 bases that match TRBD1. This CDR3 comprises 13 residues. Trimming at V came to 5 bases and at J to 2 bases, leaving 3 bases not matched to a gene. Germline CDR1 is DFQATT and CDR2 is SNEGSKA (reference sequence). The CDR3 DNA reads TGCAGTGCTGCGACAGGGGGCGCCTACGAGCAGTACTTC. Its translation is CSAATGGAYEQYF.

This clonotype appeared many times. This chain joins TRBV2 and TRBJ2-7; D might be TRBD1 (6 bases). CDR3 size: 12 residues. Trimming removed 7 bases at V and 3 bases at J, with 10 bases between. Germline assignment: CDR1 SNHLY and CDR2 FYNNEI. In DNA, the CDR3 is TGTGCCAGCAATACAGGGAACTACGAGCAGTACTTC. This translates into CASNTGNYEQYF.

This clonotype was detected ten times or more. J is TRBJ2-2 and V is TRBV28; D is uncertain. Germline CDR1 reads MDHEN; CDR2 reads SYDVKM. The CDR3 contains 13 residues. V was clipped by 9 bases and J by 2 bases, with 10 bases between them. CDR3 DNA sequence: TGTGCCAGTACAGATCACAACACCGGGGAGCTGTTTTTT. Protein product: CASTDHNTGELFF.

This clonotype was found a few times. The chain carries TRBV6-1 and TRBJ1-5; maybe TRBD1 (6 bases). Trimming took off 6 bases at V and 5 bases at J, with 11 bases between the two ends. The germline V gene has CDR1 MNHNS and CDR2 SASEGT. This CDR3 spans 13 amino acids. The CDR3 coding sequence is TGTGCCAGCAGCCGGGACATCGATCAGCCCCAGCATTTT. It translates to CASSRDIDQPQHF.

This clonotype has a handful of counts. The rearrangement links TRBV6-1 to TRBJ2-7, with TRBD2 identical over 12 bases. Trimming took 5 bases from V and 5 from J; bases not matched to a gene: 4. In germline, CDR1 is MNHNS, CDR2 SASEGT. CDR3 size: 14 residues. The CDR3 DNA follows: TGTGCCAGCAGTACTAGCGGGGGGAGCCACGAGCAGTACTTC. This translates into CASSTSGGSHEQYF.

The sample holds many counts of this clonotype. V usage is TRBV20-1 and J usage is TRBJ2-1, with no clear D. The germline CDR1 and CDR2 sequences are DFQATT and SNEGSKA (reference sequence). With 8 bases removed from V and 6 bases from J, the gap between germline ends came to 14 bases. This CDR3 spans 12 amino acids. In nucleotides, the CDR3 is TGCAGTTTCTTGGGCTCGGGCAATGAGCAGTTCTTC. It yields the protein CSFLGSGNEQFF.